These T cell receptor beta chains were read from a single sample in a study of a mutant IDH1 vaccine in newly diagnosed glioma. Antigens of these TCRs are unknown. Assay: immunoSEQ multiplex PCR; the TCRdb copy retains only in-frame clones and omits some. The sample comprises tens of thousands of clones, around 90% of which are singletons, and roughly 20% rests with the top ten. Sequenced here: PBMCs, sampled from a glioma patient whose treatment included an IDH1 peptide vaccine. The receptor set was obtained from a man younger than 35 with glioma. Each CDR3 is given with its conserved first and last residue. The D gene is left open where the match is weak. Clone size, where shown, is once, few, many, or a class for clones that have expanded.

d_call clone_size j_call v_call cdr3_aa cdr3_nt
NA NA TRBJ2-7 TRBV6-5 CASSDQGALEQYF TGTGCCAGCAGTGACCAGGGAGCGCTCGAGCAGTACTTC
NA NA TRBJ1-2 TRBV4-2 CASSQVGSHYGYTF TGTGCCAGCAGCCAAGTAGGTTCCCACTATGGCTACACCTTC
NA NA TRBJ1-1 TRBV6-1 CASRFTEAFF TGTGCCAGCAGGTTCACTGAAGCTTTCTTT
NA few TRBJ2-7 TRBV4-2 CASSQDRNRAYEQYF TGTGCCAGCAGCCAAGATAGGAACAGGGCCTACGAGCAGTACTTC
TRBD2 NA TRBJ2-3 TRBV30 CAWSGAGGMVGTDTQYF TGTGCCTGGAGTGGGGCGGGAGGGATGGTCGGCACAGATACGCAGTATTTT
NA NA TRBJ2-1 TRBV27 CASSPLKYNEQFF TGTGCCAGCAGTCCCCTGAAGTACAATGAGCAGTTCTTC
NA NA TRBJ1-6 TRBV10-3 CAIGTQGKESPLHF TGTGCCATCGGGACCCAGGGAAAGGAATCACCCCTCCACTTT
NA NA TRBJ2-7 TRBV30 CAWEMTATYEQYF TGTGCCTGGGAGATGACAGCCACCTACGAGCAGTACTTC
NA NA TRBJ1-1 TRBV5-1 CASSLGVSMNTEAFF TGCGCCAGCAGCTTGGGCGTCAGTATGAACACTGAAGCTTTCTTT
NA once TRBJ1-1 TRBV14 CASGNTEAFF TGTGCCAGCGGAAACACTGAAGCTTTCTTT
TRBD2 few TRBJ2-1 TRBV7-3 CASSLTTTSGTYNEQFF TGTGCCAGCAGCTTAACCACTACTAGCGGGACCTACAATGAGCAGTTCTTC
NA once TRBJ2-7 TRBV30 CAWRATVGYEQYF TGTGCCTGGAGGGCGACAGTGGGCTACGAGCAGTACTTC
NA NA TRBJ1-2 TRBV29-1 CSVEWLADYGYTF TGCAGCGTTGAATGGCTCGCGGACTATGGCTACACCTTC
TRBD2 NA TRBJ2-3 TRBV5-1 CASSWRGGGTDTQYF TGCGCCAGCAGCTGGCGCGGGGGAGGAACAGATACGCAGTATTTT
TRBD1 NA TRBJ1-1 TRBV10-3 CAISEGQGATEAFF TGTGCCATCAGTGAAGGACAGGGGGCCACTGAAGCTTTCTTT
NA NA TRBJ1-2 TRBV5-4 CASSLFGGGYTF TGTGCCAGCAGCTTGTTCGGGGGTGGCTACACCTTC
NA NA TRBJ1-5 TRBV7-2 CASSLGGSRGQPQHF TGTGCCAGCAGCTTGGGGGGGTCCAGGGGACAGCCCCAGCATTTT
NA NA TRBJ2-7 TRBV14 CASSQGQGRGYEQYF TGTGCCAGCAGCCAAGGTCAGGGCAGGGGTTACGAGCAGTACTTC
NA NA TRBJ1-6 TRBV30 CAWSEARPYNSPLHF TGTGCCTGGAGTGAGGCCAGGCCGTATAATTCACCCCTCCACTTT
TRBD1 NA TRBJ1-1 TRBV6-5 CASSQQGVWTEAFF TGTGCCAGCAGCCAACAGGGGGTTTGGACTGAAGCTTTCTTT
NA NA TRBJ1-5 TRBV30 CAWSVDGTHQPQHF TGTGCCTGGAGTGTAGACGGAACACATCAGCCCCAGCATTTT
NA NA TRBJ1-1 TRBV30 CAWRVTGGGEAFF TGTGCCTGGAGAGTCACCGGTGGGGGTGAAGCTTTCTTT
TRBD1 NA TRBJ1-4 TRBV5-4 CASSSGQEVGEKLFF TGTGCCAGCAGCTCGGGACAGGAAGTGGGAGAAAAACTGTTTTTT
NA NA TRBJ1-2 TRBV2 CASSVLRGYTF TGTGCCAGCAGTGTACTGAGAGGCTACACCTTC
TRBD1 once TRBJ2-3 TRBV6-1 CASSPLQGRNTQYF TGTGCCAGCAGTCCCCTACAGGGGCGGAATACGCAGTATTTT
NA NA TRBJ1-2 TRBV6-1 CASQLTGTAYGYTF TGTGCCAGTCAACTTACCGGGACCGCGTACGGCTACACCTTC
NA NA TRBJ2-1 TRBV19 CASSPRLLNEQFF TGTGCCAGTAGTCCACGACTTCTCAATGAGCAGTTCTTC
NA NA TRBJ1-1 TRBV5-1 CASSLVAGSAEAFF TGCGCCAGCAGCTTGGTCGCAGGGTCGGCTGAAGCTTTCTTT
NA few TRBJ1-1 TRBV6-5 CASKRQLNTEAFF TGTGCCAGCAAGAGACAGCTGAACACTGAAGCTTTCTTT
TRBD1 NA TRBJ1-1 TRBV5-1 CASGWDSLNTEAFF TGCGCCAGCGGTTGGGACAGTTTGAACACTGAAGCTTTCTTT
NA NA TRBJ1-3 TRBV7-9 CASRFVGSGNTIYF TGTGCCAGCAGATTTGTCGGATCTGGAAACACCATATATTTT
NA NA TRBJ2-1 TRBV29-1 CSVGGLNSYNEQFF TGCAGCGTTGGGGGGCTGAACTCCTACAATGAGCAGTTCTTC
NA NA TRBJ2-1 TRBV30 CAWARGVNEQFF TGTGCCTGGGCCAGGGGGGTCAATGAGCAGTTCTTC
TRBD1 NA TRBJ1-1 TRBV5-1 CASSWVRQGLTEAFF TGCGCCAGCAGCTGGGTTCGACAGGGCCTCACTGAAGCTTTCTTT
TRBD1 once TRBJ2-7 TRBV6-6 CASSKGQGAPEQYF TGTGCCAGCAGTAAGGGACAGGGGGCGCCCGAGCAGTACTTC
NA NA TRBJ1-5 TRBV28 CASSLPGPHQPQHF TGTGCCAGCAGTCTTCCAGGGCCCCATCAGCCCCAGCATTTT
TRBD2 NA TRBJ2-5 TRBV4-2 CASSQGGGRASETQYF TGTGCCAGCAGCCAAGGTGGCGGGAGGGCTTCAGAGACCCAGTACTTC
TRBD1 NA TRBJ1-5 TRBV6-6 CASSYSGQAQPQHF TGTGCCAGCAGTTACTCGGGACAGGCCCAGCCCCAGCATTTT
TRBD1 NA TRBJ1-2 TRBV6-6 CASSYDGTVYGYTF TGTGCCAGCAGTTACGATGGGACAGTCTATGGCTACACCTTC
TRBD1 NA TRBJ1-1 TRBV5-5 CASGGTGLFEAFF TGTGCCAGCGGTGGGACAGGGCTATTTGAAGCTTTCTTT
TRBD2 NA TRBJ2-1 TRBV19 CASSFIAGDGNEQFF TGTGCCAGTAGTTTTATAGCGGGAGACGGCAATGAGCAGTTCTTC
NA NA TRBJ2-7 TRBV5-4 CASSLVQGYSSYEQYF TGTGCCAGCAGCTTGGTACAGGGTTACTCCTCCTACGAGCAGTACTTC